This TCR beta chain is from a study of CD8 T cells in Susac syndrome (dated by TCRdb to between 2018 and 2021). Describing the broader study: The study used repertoire sequencing to test whether antigen drove CD8+ T cell activation and differentiation in Susac syndrome.

Peripheral blood CD8+ and CD4+ T cells from healthy donors, Susac syndrome patients and multiple sclerosis patients were profiled by high-throughput TCR beta sequencing. The multiple sclerosis controls were treatment-naive patients who had stable or active relapsing-remitting disease and met the revised McDonald criteria. Bulk CD8+ and CD4+ T cells were purified by magnetic negative isolation, whereas CD8+ TEMRA cells were enriched by FACS. Blood was drawn into EDTA tubes, processed within 24 hours, and PBMCs were isolated by density gradient centrifugation. PBMCs intended for TCR sequencing were cryopreserved in liquid nitrogen and were subsequently thawed in a 37 degrees C water bath. A purity of at least 90% was achieved for sorted or isolated CD4+, CD8+ and CD8+ TEMRA cells. V is pared back by 0 bases and J by 2 bases, with 13 bases lying between the germline termini. Spanning cysteine to phenylalanine, the CDR3 consists of 16 amino acids. Only CDR3 DNA is held: 48 bases, read in frame from base 1. Per the germline V gene (reference sequence), LGHDT is the CDR1 and YNNKEL is the CDR2.

A word on this clonotype: Its antigen is still unknown. Within one base of it there is no much larger clone, and no base qualities were kept.

RNA was extracted with the RNeasy kit and roughly 0.45 to 1 ug was reverse transcribed using random hexamers. The immunoSEQ multiplex PCR assay, covering 54 Vbeta and 13 Jbeta segments, was used to amplify TCR beta CDR3 regions. PCR amplification bias was corrected by using a synthetic template baseline for primer optimization and computational correction. For the original study's pipeline: Reads were annotated to V, D and J genes per IMGT and analyzed with immunoSEQ Analyzer, keeping only productive sequences. Clonality was computed as one minus Shannon entropy normalized by log2 of the number of productive unique sequences. For each patient and control, public and private clones were evaluated within the 100 most prevalent clones. A clone was defined as Susac-specific if it was absent from the healthy and MS cohorts, from some 980 published viral clones and from other ImmuneACCESS disease sequences. TCRdb reran the public reads through fastp at Q25 and MiXCR, keeping productive beta chains. Duplicate CDR3 protein sequences are folded into a single record with the most common DNA and genes. TCRdb's processing, not the authors', yielded these V and J calls. The sample data list under 250,000 distinct CDR3 sequences, and 80% to 95% of these were observed just once. 0.065% to 0.08% of the sample is taken by the ten largest.

Summary of the overall study and its limitations: The number of individuals in the TCR sequencing and HLA analysis was recognized as being relatively small.

The chain was built from TRBV3-1 and TRBJ1-1; a confident D gene designation cannot be given. The sample taken for sequencing was CD4+ T cells from PBMCs. This clonotype was obtained from a human donor with multiple sclerosis. Read as DNA, the sequence is TGTGCCAGCAGCCAAGATCTGACAATGCGCAACACTGAAGCTTTCTTT. Translation gives CASSQDLTMRNTEAFF.